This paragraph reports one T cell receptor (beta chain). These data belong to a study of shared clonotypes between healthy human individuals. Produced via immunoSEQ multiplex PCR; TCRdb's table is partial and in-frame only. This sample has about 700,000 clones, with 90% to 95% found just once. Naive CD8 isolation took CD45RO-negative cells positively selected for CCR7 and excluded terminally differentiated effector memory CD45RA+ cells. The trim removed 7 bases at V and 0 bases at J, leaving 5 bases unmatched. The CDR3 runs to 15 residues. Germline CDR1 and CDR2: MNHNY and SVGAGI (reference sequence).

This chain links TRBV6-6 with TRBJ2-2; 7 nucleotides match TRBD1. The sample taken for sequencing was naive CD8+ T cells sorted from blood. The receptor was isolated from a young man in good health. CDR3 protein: CASTKTGTNTGELFF. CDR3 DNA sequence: TGTGCCAGCACCAAGACAGGGACGAACACCGGGGAGCTGTTTTTT.